This paragraph covers one T cell receptor (beta chain) sequence. Antigen: not known. These data belong to a study of OX40 agonist ivuxolimab in advanced cancers. Study background: Every 2 weeks, ivuxolimab was infused into the patients intravenously at between 0.01 and 10 mg/kg.

Germline V gives CDR1 MDHEN, CDR2 SYDVKM. V gave up 2 bases and J gave up 7 bases; unmatched junction bases: 7. The CDR3 spans 14 residues. Study-wide results and limits: The CD4+ and CD8+ T cells in the blood had expanded clonally by week 6 at 0.1 to 3.0 mg/kg.

Some clones are missing from TCRdb's copy, which holds only in-frame ones; the method was immunoSEQ multiplex PCR. The sample yields about 90,000 clones, 90% seen once. This sequence was found in an adult with an advanced solid tumor such as melanoma, head and neck, liver or kidney cancer. This sample comprised CD4+ or CD8+ T cells sorted from blood, obtained in a trial of the OX40 agonist ivuxolimab. This chain uses TRBV28 with TRBJ1-1; 7 bases line up with TRBD1. The CDR3 sequence: CASSLLQGGGEAFF. Here the CDR3 DNA reads TGTGCCAGCAGTTTACTCCAGGGGGGCGGTGAAGCTTTCTTT.